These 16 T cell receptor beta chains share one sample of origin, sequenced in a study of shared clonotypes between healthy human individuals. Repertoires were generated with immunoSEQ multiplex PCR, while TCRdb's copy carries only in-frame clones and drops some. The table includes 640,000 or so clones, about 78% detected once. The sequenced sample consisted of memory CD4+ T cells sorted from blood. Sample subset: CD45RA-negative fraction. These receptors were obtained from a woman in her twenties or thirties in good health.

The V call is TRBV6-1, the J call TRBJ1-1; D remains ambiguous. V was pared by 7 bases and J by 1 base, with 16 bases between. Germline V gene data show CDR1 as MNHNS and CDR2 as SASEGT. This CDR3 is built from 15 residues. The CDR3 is CASTIGERRNTEAFF. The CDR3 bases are TGTGCCAGCACCATAGGAGAGCGGAGGAACACTGAAGCTTTCTTT.

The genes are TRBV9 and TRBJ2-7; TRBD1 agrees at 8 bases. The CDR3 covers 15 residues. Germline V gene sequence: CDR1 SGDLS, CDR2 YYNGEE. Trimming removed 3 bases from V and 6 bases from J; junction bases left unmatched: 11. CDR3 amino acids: CASSAPQGALAEQYF. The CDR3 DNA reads TGTGCCAGCAGCGCCCCTCAGGGGGCCTTGGCCGAGCAGTACTTC.

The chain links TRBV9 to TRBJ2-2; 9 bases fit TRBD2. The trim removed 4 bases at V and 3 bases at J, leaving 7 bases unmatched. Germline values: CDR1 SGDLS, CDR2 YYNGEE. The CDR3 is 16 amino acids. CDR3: CASSSLAGRDTGELFF. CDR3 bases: TGTGCCAGCAGCTCTCTAGCGGGAAGGGACACCGGGGAGCTGTTTTTT.

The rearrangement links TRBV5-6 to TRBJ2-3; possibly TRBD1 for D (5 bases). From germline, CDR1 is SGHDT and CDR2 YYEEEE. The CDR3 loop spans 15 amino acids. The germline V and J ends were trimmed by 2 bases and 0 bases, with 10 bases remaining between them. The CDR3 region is CASSFRALSTDTQYF. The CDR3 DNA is TGTGCCAGCAGCTTCAGGGCCCTGAGCACAGATACGCAGTATTTT.

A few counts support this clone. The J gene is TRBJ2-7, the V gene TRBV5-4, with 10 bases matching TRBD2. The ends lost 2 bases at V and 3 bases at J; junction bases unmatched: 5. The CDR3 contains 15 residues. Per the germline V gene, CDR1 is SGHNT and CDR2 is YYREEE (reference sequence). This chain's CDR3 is CASSLGTSALYEQYF. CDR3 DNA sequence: TGTGCCAGCAGCTTAGGGACTAGCGCGCTCTACGAGCAGTACTTC.

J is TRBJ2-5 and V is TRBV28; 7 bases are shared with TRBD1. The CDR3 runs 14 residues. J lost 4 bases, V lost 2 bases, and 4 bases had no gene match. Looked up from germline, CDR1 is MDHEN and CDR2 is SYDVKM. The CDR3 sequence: CASSLVGQRETQYF. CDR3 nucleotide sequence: TGTGCCAGCAGTTTAGTGGGACAGAGAGAGACCCAGTACTTC. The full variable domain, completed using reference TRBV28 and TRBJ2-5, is DVKVTQSSRYLVKRTGEKVFLECVQDMDHENMFWYRQDPGLGLRLIYFSYDVKMKEKGDIPEGYSVSREKKERFSLILESASTNQTSMYLCASSLVGQRETQYFGPGTRLLVL.

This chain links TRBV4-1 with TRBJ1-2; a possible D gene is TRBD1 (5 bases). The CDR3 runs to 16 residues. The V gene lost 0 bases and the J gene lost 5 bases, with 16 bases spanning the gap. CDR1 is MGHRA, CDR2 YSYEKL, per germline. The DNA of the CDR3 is TGCGCCAGCAGCCAAGAGGTGAGGGGCCGGGGTTATGGCTACACCTTC. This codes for CASSQEVRGRGYGYTF.

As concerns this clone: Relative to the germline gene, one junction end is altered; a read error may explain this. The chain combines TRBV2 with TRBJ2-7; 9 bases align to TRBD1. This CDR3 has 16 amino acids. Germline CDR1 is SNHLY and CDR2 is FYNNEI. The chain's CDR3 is CASSEEWGQGPNEQYF. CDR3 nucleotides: TGTGCCAGCAGCGAAGAATGGGGACAGGGTCCCAACGAGCAGTACTTC.

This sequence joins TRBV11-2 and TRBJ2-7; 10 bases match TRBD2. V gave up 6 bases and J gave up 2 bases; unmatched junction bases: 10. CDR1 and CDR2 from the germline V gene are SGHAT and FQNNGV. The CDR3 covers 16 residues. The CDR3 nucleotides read TGTGCCAGCAGGTCCCTCCCGAGCGGGAGGGCCTACGAGCAGTACTTC. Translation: CASRSLPSGRAYEQYF. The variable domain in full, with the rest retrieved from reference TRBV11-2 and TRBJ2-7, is EAGVAQSPRYKIIEKRQSVAFWCNPISGHATLYWYQQILGQGPKLLIQFQNNGVVDDSQLPKDRFSAERLKGVDSTLKIQPAKLEDSAVYLCASRSLPSGRAYEQYFGPGTRLTVT.

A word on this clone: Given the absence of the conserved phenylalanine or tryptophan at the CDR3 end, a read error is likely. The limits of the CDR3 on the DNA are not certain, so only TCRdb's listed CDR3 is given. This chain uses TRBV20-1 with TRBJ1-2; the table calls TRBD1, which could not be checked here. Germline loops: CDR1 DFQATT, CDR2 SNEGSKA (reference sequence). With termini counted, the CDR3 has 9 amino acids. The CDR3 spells CSARTKDTL.

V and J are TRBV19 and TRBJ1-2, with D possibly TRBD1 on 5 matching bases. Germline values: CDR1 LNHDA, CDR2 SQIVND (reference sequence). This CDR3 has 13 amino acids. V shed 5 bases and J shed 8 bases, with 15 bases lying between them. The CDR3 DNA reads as TGTGCCAGTAGTCACCCGGGACGGTGGGGCTACACCTTC. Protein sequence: CASSHPGRWGYTF.

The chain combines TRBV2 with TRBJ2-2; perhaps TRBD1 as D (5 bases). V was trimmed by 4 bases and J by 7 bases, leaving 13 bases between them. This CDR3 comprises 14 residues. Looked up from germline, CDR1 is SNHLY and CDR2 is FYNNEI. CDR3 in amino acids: CASSGQPIGGELFF. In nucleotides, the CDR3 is TGTGCCAGCAGTGGACAGCCCATCGGCGGGGAGCTGTTTTTT. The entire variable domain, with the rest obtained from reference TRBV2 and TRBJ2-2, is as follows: EPEVTQTPSHQVTQMGQEVILRCVPISNHLYFYWYRQILGQKVEFLVSFYNNEISEKSEIFDDQFSVERPDGSNFTLKIRSTKLEDSAMYFCASSGQPIGGELFFGEGSRLTVL.

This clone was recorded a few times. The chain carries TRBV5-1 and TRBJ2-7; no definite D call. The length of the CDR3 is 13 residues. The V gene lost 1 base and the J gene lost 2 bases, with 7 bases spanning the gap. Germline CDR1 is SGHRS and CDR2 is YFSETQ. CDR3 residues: CASSLFPTYEQYF. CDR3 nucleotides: TGCGCCAGCAGCTTGTTCCCAACCTACGAGCAGTACTTC.

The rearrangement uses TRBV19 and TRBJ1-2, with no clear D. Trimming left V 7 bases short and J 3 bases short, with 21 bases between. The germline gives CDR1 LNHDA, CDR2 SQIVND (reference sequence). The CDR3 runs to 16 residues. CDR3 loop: CASTTPLSLGHYGYTF. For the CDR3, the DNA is TGTGCCAGTACCACGCCGCTCTCTCTAGGGCACTATGGCTACACCTTC.

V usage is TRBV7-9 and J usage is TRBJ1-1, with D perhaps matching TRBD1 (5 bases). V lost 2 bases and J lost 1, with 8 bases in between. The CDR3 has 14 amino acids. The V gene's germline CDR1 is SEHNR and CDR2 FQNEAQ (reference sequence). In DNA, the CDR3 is TGTGCCAGCAGCTTATTTGGGGGGAACACTGAAGCTTTCTTT. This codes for CASSLFGGNTEAFF.

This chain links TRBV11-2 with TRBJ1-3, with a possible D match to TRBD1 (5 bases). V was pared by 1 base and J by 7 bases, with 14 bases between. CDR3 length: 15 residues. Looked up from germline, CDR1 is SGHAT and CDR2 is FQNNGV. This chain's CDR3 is CASSLVGQGGNTIYF. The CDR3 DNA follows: TGTGCCAGCAGCTTAGTCGGGCAGGGAGGCAACACCATATATTTT.